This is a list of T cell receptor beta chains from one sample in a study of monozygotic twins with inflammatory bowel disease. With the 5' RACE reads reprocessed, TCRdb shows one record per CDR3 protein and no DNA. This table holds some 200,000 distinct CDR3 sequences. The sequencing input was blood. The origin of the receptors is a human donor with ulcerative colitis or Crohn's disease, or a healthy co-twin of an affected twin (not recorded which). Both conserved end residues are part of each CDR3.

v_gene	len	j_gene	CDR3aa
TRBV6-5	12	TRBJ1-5	CASSYAEGPQHF
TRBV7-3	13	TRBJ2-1	CASSFDRHNEQFF
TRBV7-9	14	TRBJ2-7	CASSPDVNSYEQYF
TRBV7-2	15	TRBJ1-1	CASSLNRGLNTEAFF
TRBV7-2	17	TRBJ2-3	CASSILSSGGRGDTQYF
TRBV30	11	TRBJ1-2	CAWSVGPRSTF
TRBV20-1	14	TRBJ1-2	CSAKRQGANYGYTF
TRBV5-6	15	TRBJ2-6	CASSLVGAGANVLTF
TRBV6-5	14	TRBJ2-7	CASSYSAGAYEQYF
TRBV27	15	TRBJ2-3	CASSLDGSSTDTQYF
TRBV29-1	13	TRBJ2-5	CSVGNPDFETQYF
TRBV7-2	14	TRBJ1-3	CASSRVGPGNTIYF
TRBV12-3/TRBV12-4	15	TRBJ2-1	CASRFSGGSYNEQFF
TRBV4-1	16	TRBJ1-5	CASSQDPLGGNQPQHF
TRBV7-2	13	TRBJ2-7	CASSLVGLGEQYF
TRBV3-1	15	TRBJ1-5	CASSNQGHSNQPQHF